Each of the 6 T cell receptor beta chains below was sequenced from the same sample in a study of cytomegalovirus exposure and HLA in healthy donors. Method: immunoSEQ multiplex PCR; TCRdb's copy keeps in-frame clones and lacks some. This table has over 200,000 clones, around 88% appearing once. Sequencing input: PBMCs. Every receptor here comes from a woman between 18 and 29 years old in good health and CMV-seronegative.

The chain recombines TRBV5-5 with TRBJ1-2, with 7 bases matching TRBD1. The germline V gene encodes CDR1 SGHKS and CDR2 YYEKEE (reference sequence). The J segment lost 7 bases and the V segment lost 0 bases, leaving 3 bases of the junction unmatched. This CDR3 has 13 residues. CDR3 in amino acids: CASSLESGGGYTF. In nucleotides, the CDR3 is TGTGCCAGCAGCTTGGAGTCAGGGGGTGGCTACACCTTC.

This sequence joins TRBV30 and TRBJ1-1; 10 positions match TRBD1. Per germline, CDR1 GTSNPN and CDR2 SVGIG (reference sequence). The CDR3 covers 13 residues. V lost 0 bases and J lost 12; bases outside the gene matches: 7. CDR3 sequence (DNA): TGTGCCTGGAGTGTGACCCGGGACAGGGGAACTTTCTTT. It yields the protein CAWSVTRDRGTFF.

V gene TRBV7-8 combines with J gene TRBJ2-7, with TRBD1 identical over 9 bases. CDR1 and CDR2 from the germline V gene are SGHVS and FQNEAQ. The trim removed 1 base at V and 3 bases at J, leaving 4 bases unmatched. The length of the CDR3 is 15 residues. CDR3 coding DNA: TGTGCCAGCAGCTTAGGGGGACAGGGAATCTACGAGCAGTACTTC. Its translation is CASSLGGQGIYEQYF.

The CDR3 sequence is CASSPQGYNEQFF. The DNA of the CDR3 is TGTGCCAGCAGCCCACAGGGTTACAATGAGCAGTTCTTC. The chain recombines TRBV7-2 with TRBJ2-1; D may be TRBD1 (6 bases). Looked up from germline, CDR1 is SGHTA and CDR2 is FQGNSA. Trimming cost V 5 bases and J 4 bases, with 9 bases left between them. This CDR3 contains 13 residues.

CDR3 DNA: TGTGCCAGCAGCGTAGGGGTAGGGGGCACCGGGGAGCTGTTTTTT. It yields the protein CASSVGVGGTGELFF. The rearrangement joins TRBV9 to TRBJ2-2, with D perhaps TRBD1 (6 bases). Germline assignment: CDR1 SGDLS and CDR2 YYNGEE. The CDR3 is made up of 15 amino acids. V was cut by 0 bases and J by 4 bases, with 10 bases left in between.

The gene calls are TRBV27 and TRBJ2-4; the match to TRBD2 covers 9 bases. The germline V gene has CDR1 MNHEY and CDR2 SMNVEV (reference sequence). The CDR3 is made up of 19 amino acids. J was trimmed by 0 bases and V by 6 bases; bases with no gene match: 15. CDR3 sequence (DNA): TGTGCCAGCAGGGACCGGGGACTAGCAGATGGACTAGCCAAAAACATTCAGTACTTC. Translation gives CASRDRGLADGLAKNIQYF.